One T cell receptor beta chain is described in this entry. Its target is unknown. Specified time point: persistent/refractory GD, antithyroid drugs over 5 years with positive TRAb. The TCR library was prepared using RNA isolated from PBMCs. In Xi'an, China, an endocrinology department was the source of patients. With iRepertoire HTBI primers and Arm-PCR of CDR3 regions, TCR beta libraries were built. TCRdb processed the multiplex PCR reads anew with MiXCR; each CDR3 protein has one entry. The sample yields fewer than 400,000 distinct CDR3 sequences, less than 20% seen once. This specimen comes from a study of regulatory T cells in long-lasting Graves disease. Overall study findings and caveats: New patients shared approximately 1,000 public clonotypes, and persistent patients shared more, with under 3,000.

The specimen was peripheral blood mononuclear cells (PBMCs), collected when the disease was refractory, from a patient treated with antithyroid drugs. The clonotype originates from a female donor with Graves disease.

This CDR3 reads CASSQDRELPDTQYF. The CDR3 nucleotides are TGTGCCAGCAGCCAAGACAGGGAGCTTCCAGATACGCAGTATTTT. This rearrangement joins TRBV12-3 or TRBV12-4 to TRBJ2-3; 7 nucleotides line up with TRBD1. The CDR3 runs 15 residues. V gave up 6 bases and J gave up 4 bases; unmatched junction bases: 10.